This T cell receptor (beta chain) was sequenced for a study of cytomegalovirus exposure and HLA in healthy donors (dated by TCRdb to the late 2010s). The study in broad terms: An earlier analysis of 587 of the donors reported about 290 Gb of sequence data and roughly 100 million unique TCR beta sequences from 150 million to 200 million T cells. Approximately 310 gigabases of sequencing data and 70 million to 85 million unique TCR sequences were included in an early release covering 550 to 800 HLA-typed donors. Of the roughly 410 genotyped donors, 65% to 90% were placed in the genetic ancestry cluster associated with self-reported Caucasian donors. The study aimed to test whether cataloging public T cell receptors could reveal signatures of past pathogen exposure. The study used immunosequencing to profile the T cell repertoires of approximately 640 subjects and linked those repertoires to cytomegalovirus serostatus. Besides the first cohort of some 670 subjects, a separate validation cohort made up of over 95 different subjects was used. High-throughput TCR immunosequencing, statistical association of individual TCRs with disease status, and machine learning were combined to predict cytomegalovirus infection status. In a later analysis, previously published TCR beta repertoires from 500 to 750 donors were re-analyzed and high-resolution HLA genotyping was added so that TCR occurrence patterns could be studied. Rather than using new phenotypic data, the later analysis identified candidate immune exposures from TCR beta sequences and from how often those sequences occurred across donors. In an earlier analysis of roughly 580 of the donors, high-throughput TCR beta sequencing was used to judge whether each TCR beta V gene segment behaved as functional or pseudogenic. Donor age, sex, ethnicity and CMV serostatus were collected together with the repertoire data. A later genetic analysis used genome-wide SNP genotypes for about three fifths of the 666 donors, treating that subset as a discovery cohort. Every discovery cohort repertoire had been produced on one sequencing platform. HLA typing included class I and class II loci at four-digit resolution. Typing coverage differed by locus: A, B, C, DRB1 and DQB1 were typed in about 620-630 donors, DQA1 in about 510, DPA1 in 600 to 610, and DPB1 in 450 to 490. Four to six DR-DQ haplotypes were handled as single units for association and clustering, since linkage in the cohort was strong. Across 300 to 500 genotyped donors of the cohort, an average of about 200,000 unique TCR beta nucleotide sequences per donor were sequenced, and roughly 20% of those sequences were non-productive. Study-level results and caveats: Presence/absence analyses assumed roughly uniform sequencing depth across donors, an assumption that may not hold. The 87-base-pair reads could not distinguish some IMGT-functional V segments, including TRBV6-2 and TRBV6-3, so those segments were excluded. In an earlier analysis of approximately 590 of the donors, most TCR beta V segments appeared in productive rearrangements about 90% or about 30% of the time, broadly matching IMGT annotations. V-gene and J-gene trimming of TCR beta chains was associated with a missense DCLRE1C variant in a later genetic analysis, and the association was replicated in an independent cohort. In a later analysis, TCR association rates were found to vary across HLA loci, with the most associated TCRs seen for DRB1 alleles and the fewest for HLA-C alleles. A group of highly shared sequence variants was considered likely to be a technical artifact of the sequencing pipeline. A further reported finding was that TCR beta sequences accurately predicted the HLA-A and HLA-B alleles for most subjects in the first cohort. According to a later analysis, most CMV-associated TCR beta chains appeared to be HLA-restricted, and the HLA associations seemed to be driven largely by CMV exposure. Assigning TCR associations to individual alleles was difficult when HLA alleles, especially DR and DQ, strongly co-occurred. In vitro tests confirmed that three of the cytomegalovirus-associated TCR beta chains recognize cytomegalovirus antigens. Several of the top co-occurrence clusters appeared to be linked to parvovirus B19, influenza, CMV and Epstein-Barr virus, according to a later analysis. According to the authors, the approach could potentially be generalized to other disease states and immunological phenotypes. Correlated functional status among segregating V segments might be attributable to linkage disequilibrium, but an unknown experimental factor could not be ruled out. CMV serostatus was the only immune exposure information available for the cohort. The classifier was reported to diagnose cytomegalovirus status with high specificity and sensitivity in both the original and validation cohorts. The study gave a list of 150 to 200 TCR beta chains associated with cytomegalovirus. In a later genetic analysis, fewer N-insertions in productive TCRs were reported among donors in an Asian-associated ancestry cluster than the roughly 670-donor mean. Because HLA typing was missing for some donors at each locus, association tests included only the typed subset. Compared with equally common non-associated chains, HLA-associated TCR beta chains in a later analysis were more clonally expanded and had lower generation probabilities. Most TCR sequences were seen in very few donors, while some public TCRs were found in many individuals. Specific HLA alleles were associated with roughly 17,000 TCR beta sequences at a false discovery rate of 0.05 in a later analysis. Roughly 17 rarely observed V segments, including chromosome 9 orphons, were excluded from the earlier analysis of almost 600 of the donors because counts were too low. This cohort had only TCR beta chains sequenced, and the lack of alpha or paired-chain data limited which features could be detected.

As concerns this clone: The target of this receptor is not known. No base-level quality is on record; no much larger clone is a single base apart.

The cohort was made up of roughly 670 healthy bone marrow donors. At the time of sampling, all cohort members were nominally healthy, though unrecorded immune exposures were likely present. The donor was CMV seronegative and was included in the group of hundreds of seronegative cohort members. Every donor gave a peripheral blood sample, and the peripheral blood mononuclear cells from that sample were used for TCR beta sequencing. Genomic DNA was extracted from the blood cell samples with the Qiagen DNeasy Blood Extraction Kit. The library was generated by the immunoSEQ multiplex PCR assay. The multiplex PCR relied on a mix of 60 forward primers for TCR Vbeta segments and 13 reverse primers for TCR Jbeta segments. The CDR3 region of rearranged TCR beta genes was amplified from genomic DNA by a multiplex PCR assay. The amplified TCR beta libraries were sequenced on the Illumina HiSeq System as 87-base-pair reads. The authors processed their data as follows. Across the roughly 600 repertoires, a later analysis counted approximately 83 million unique TCR beta chains, approximately 12 million of which were shared by at least two donors. To remove PCR and sequencing errors, raw reads were error-corrected and collapsed into unique sequences using a nearest-neighbor algorithm that merged closely related sequences. Alignment of CDR3 sequences to IMGT reference sequences was used to assign V, D and J gene segments. For a sequence to be retained, a match of at least six nucleotides to both a V gene segment and a J gene segment was required. Rearrangements were classified as productive when the CDR3 lacked stop codons and remained in frame with V and J, and all other rearrangements were classified as non-productive. Following IMGT convention, CDR3 was defined as the stretch from the second conserved V-encoded cysteine up to the conserved J-encoded phenylalanine. In an earlier analysis of more than 550 of the donors, sequences lacking an unambiguous match to a single V gene segment were excluded. In an earlier analysis of 587 of the donors, V segments were called functional above 56.7% productive rearrangements and were called segregating when the between-donor standard deviation exceeded 5%. A statistical classification framework was built for diagnosing cytomegalovirus status from the catalog of TCR beta chain sequences. A later analysis assigned V and J genes by comparing TCR nucleotide sequences with IMGT/GENE-DB human TR gene sequences. The TCRdist pipeline was used in a later analysis to assign CDR3 sequences and most-parsimonious VDJ recombination scenarios. In a later analysis, each TCR beta chain was defined by its CDR3 amino acid sequence together with its V-gene family, and reads without a unique V-gene family were excluded. As a way to deal with suspected cross-contamination and a sequencing artifact, a later analysis dropped approximately 570 nucleotide sequences that were highly shared and had low generation probability. A later analysis calculated a clonal expansion index for each public chain from normalized within-repertoire ranks of inferred template counts. Generation probabilities in a later analysis came from a VDJ recombination model fitted to out-of-frame rearrangements, and those results were checked against IGoR. In a later analysis, hypergeometric tests were used to score TCR-TCR, TCR-HLA and TCR-CMV co-occurrence, with a repertoire-size bias correction applied to TCR pairs. False discovery rates were estimated in a later analysis by permuting HLA or CMV assignments 20 times. In a later analysis, co-occurring TCRs were grouped using DBSCAN, and TCRdist sequence similarity was added for clustering within HLA-allele-positive subsets. Co-occurrence clustering excluded repertoires with fewer than 30,000 or more than 120,000 public chains, plus five with anomalous nucleotide sharing. TCRdb stores this immuneACCESS table with in-frame sequences only. Part of the clones is absent; in the studies checked, under half of the shortfall reflects unresolved V genes, and no reason is known for the rest. V, J and clone size are those of that table, while D and trimming were read from the DNA. For this sample the table gives about 170,000 clones, of which approximately 84% were detected only once. The ten largest clones take up around 5% of the sample.

The CDR3 has 16 amino acids, counting the end cysteine and phenylalanine. CDR3 DNA only is kept here, 48 bases in frame from base 1. The germline V gene gives CDR1 as SGHRS and CDR2 as YFSETQ. V sheds 0 bases and J sheds 0 bases, leaving 10 bases between their ends. The receptor comes from a young man in good health and CMV-seronegative. Recombination connected TRBV5-1 to TRBJ1-3, with a weak D call of TRBD1 (5 bases match). The sequenced sample consisted of PBMCs. The CDR3 region: CASSLVGGSSGNTIYF. The DNA sequence reads TGCGCCAGCAGCTTGGTCGGGGGTAGCTCTGGAAACACCATATATTTT. The CDR3, completed at both ends by the reference TRBV5-1 and TRBJ1-3 genes, gives the full variable domain KAGVTQTPRYLIKTRGQQVTLSCSPISGHRSVSWYQQTPGQGLQFLFEYFSETQRNKGNFPGRFSGRQFSNSRSEMNVSTLELGDSALYLCASSLVGGSSGNTIYFGEGSWLTVV.